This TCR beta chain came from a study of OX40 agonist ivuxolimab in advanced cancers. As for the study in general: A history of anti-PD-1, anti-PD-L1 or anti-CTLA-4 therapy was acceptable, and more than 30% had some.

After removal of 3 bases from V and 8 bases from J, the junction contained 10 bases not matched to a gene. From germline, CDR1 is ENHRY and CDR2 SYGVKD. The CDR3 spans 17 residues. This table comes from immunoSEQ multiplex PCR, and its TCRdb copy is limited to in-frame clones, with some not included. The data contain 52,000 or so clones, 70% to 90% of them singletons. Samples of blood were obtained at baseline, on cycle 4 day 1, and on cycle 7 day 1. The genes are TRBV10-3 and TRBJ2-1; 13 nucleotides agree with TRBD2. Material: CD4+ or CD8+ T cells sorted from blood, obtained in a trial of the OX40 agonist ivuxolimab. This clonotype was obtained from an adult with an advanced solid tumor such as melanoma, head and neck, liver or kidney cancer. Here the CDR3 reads CAISEGSGLAGRDEQFF. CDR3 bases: TGTGCCATCAGTGAAGGGTCGGGACTAGCGGGGAGGGATGAGCAGTTCTTC.